The sequence of this T cell receptor beta chain was determined in a study of T cells after yellow fever vaccination. Ten or more counts support this clonotype. CDR3 size: 15 residues. The V end was cut by 7 bases, the J end by 4 bases, with 19 bases between. CDR1 and CDR2 from the germline V gene are SGHTA and FQGNSA. TCRdb called the 5' RACE reads again in MiXCR, with one record for every CDR3 protein. The profile shows some 340,000 distinct CDR3 sequences, around 10% of them singletons. Sequencing used CD4+ T cells sorted from PBMCs, obtained 45 days after the yellow fever booster vaccination. This chain connects TRBV7-2 to TRBJ1-1; D is possibly TRBD1 (6 bases). The TCR originated in a man between 18 and 35 years old who received the YFV17D yellow fever vaccine. CDR3 nucleotide sequence: TGTGCCAGCAACCCACTAGGGACATCGAGCACTGAAGCTTTCTTT. Encoded protein: CASNPLGTSSTEAFF.